This T cell receptor beta chain was captured by sequencing in a study of T-cell reconstitution after alpha-beta-depleted transplantation in children. This CDR3 spans 14 amino acids. Germline lookup yields CDR1 MNHNS and CDR2 SASEGT. V was pared by 5 bases and J by 2 bases, with 5 bases of the junction left unmatched. This clonotype was observed many times. Unique molecular identifiers were built into the TCRbeta library. TCRdb independently ran MiXCR on the PCR reads; one entry per CDR3 protein. The table includes a few hundred thousand distinct CDR3 sequences, about a fifth detected once. The chain carries TRBV6-1 and TRBJ2-7, with 8 bases that match TRBD1. The sequence was collected from a human donor who donated a stem cell graft to a child with acute myeloid leukemia. The input for sequencing was PBMCs from the stem cell graft donor, taken from the stem cell graft. CDR3 in amino acids: CASSKTGDAYEQYF. The DNA for the CDR3 is TGTGCCAGCAGTAAGACAGGGGACGCCTACGAGCAGTACTTC.